The 22 T cell receptor beta chains listed next were all sequenced from one sample in a study of T cells in Graves' hyperthyroidism and ophthalmopathy (dated by TCRdb to about 2019). Library preparation used multiplex PCR. The reads were generated on an Illumina HiSeq 2000. TCR beta CDR3 regions were amplified from RNA transcripts. A first-round RT-PCR of the TCR CDR3 used the HTBI primer set with the Qiagen OneStep RT-PCR kit. TCRdb took the public reads, trimmed them with fastp at Q25, ran MiXCR for clone calling and kept in-frame beta chains. Under each unique CDR3 protein, matching rows form one entry showing the most common genes and DNA. Across this sample there are some 350,000 distinct CDR3 sequences, with around 15% seen only once. Under 25% of the sample belongs to the ten largest clones. The sequenced material came from blood. The receptors were gathered from a woman in her sixties with Graves' ophthalmopathy.

This clonotype was recorded many times. The chain links TRBV5-6 to TRBJ2-2, with D perhaps matching TRBD1 or TRBD2 (6 bases each). The CDR3 consists of 16 residues. Trimming removed 1 base at V and 4 bases at J, with 14 bases between. CDR1 is SGHDT and CDR2 is YYEEEE in the germline V gene. CDR3 nucleotide sequence: TGTGCCAGCAGCTTGCCGGGGGCTAGAATCACCGGGGAGCTGTTTTTT. Translating gives CASSLPGARITGELFF.

This clonotype was detected many times. In DNA, the CDR3 is TGTGCCAGCTCACCACAGCGAACTAATGAAAAACTGTTTTTT. As protein: CASSPQRTNEKLFF. The V gene is TRBV18, the J gene TRBJ1-4; no clear D. The CDR3 covers 14 residues. The V gene's germline CDR1 is KGHSH and CDR2 LQKENI. The V gene lost 1 base and the J gene lost 1 base, with 4 bases spanning the gap.

This clonotype was detected ten times or more. The chain uses TRBV29-1 and TRBJ2-2, with D perhaps TRBD2 (5 bases). V was shortened by 4 bases and J by 7 bases, with 10 bases between the two germline ends. There are 12 residues in the CDR3. Germline assignment: CDR1 SQVTM and CDR2 ANQGSEA. The CDR3: CSVGRRFGELFF. The CDR3 DNA follows: TGCAGCGTTGGGCGGAGGTTCGGGGAGCTGTTTTTT.

This clonotype appeared a few times. The chain employs TRBV10-2 and TRBJ2-2, with 7 bases identical to TRBD2. V gave up 2 bases and J gave up 6 bases; unmatched junction bases: 6. The CDR3 length is 15 residues. Germline V lookup: CDR1 WSHSY, CDR2 SAAADI. The CDR3 DNA reads TGCGCCAGCAGTGAGGAGCGAGCGGGGCCCGGGGAGCTGTTTTTT. Protein product: CASSEERAGPGELFF.

This clonotype was recorded at least ten times. The chain has TRBV2 and TRBJ2-7; 9 nucleotides match TRBD2. V lost 4 bases, J lost 1 base, and 5 bases stayed unmatched. The germline gives CDR1 SNHLY, CDR2 FYNNEI. The CDR3 consists of 15 residues. CDR3 residues: CASSVALAGSYEQYF. As DNA, the CDR3 is TGTGCCAGCAGTGTTGCCCTAGCGGGGTCCTACGAGCAGTACTTC.

The chain employs TRBV5-1 and TRBJ2-2, with D possibly matching TRBD2 (5 bases). Germline V lookup: CDR1 SGHRS, CDR2 YFSETQ. Trimming removed 1 base from V and 1 base from J, with 11 bases in between. The CDR3 is made up of 16 amino acids. The CDR3 sequence is CASSLIASLNTGELFF. DNA of the CDR3: TGCGCCAGCAGCTTGATAGCTAGCTTGAACACCGGGGAGCTGTTTTTT.

The chain combines TRBV18 with TRBJ2-2; D possibly uses TRBD1 or TRBD2 (5 bases each). The germline V gene has CDR1 KGHSH and CDR2 LQKENI. Trimming removed 2 bases at V and 0 bases at J, with 10 bases between. The CDR3 consists of 16 residues. DNA for the CDR3: TGTGCCAGCTCACCATTGGGGACGTCGAACACCGGGGAGCTGTTTTTT. It encodes CASSPLGTSNTGELFF.

This clonotype was seen many times. This rearrangement joins TRBV6-1 to TRBJ2-1, with 11 bases identical to TRBD2. There are 15 residues in the CDR3. V was clipped by 5 bases and J by 7 bases; unmatched bases: 7. Germline CDR1 is MNHNS and CDR2 is SASEGT. The CDR3 loop reads CASSFGTSGPNEQFF. CDR3 bases: TGTGCCAGCAGTTTTGGGACTAGCGGACCAAATGAGCAGTTCTTC.

The chain joins TRBV6-5 to TRBJ2-3; D possibly uses TRBD1 or TRBD2 (6 bases each). With 2 bases removed from V and 3 bases from J, the gap between germline ends came to 15 bases. CDR1 is MNHEY, CDR2 SVGAGI, per germline. This CDR3 region has 16 residues. The DNA for the CDR3 is TGTGCCAGCAGTTACCCCCTGGGGGGCGGGACAGATACGCAGTATTTT. It encodes CASSYPLGGGTDTQYF.

Remarks on this clonotype: Its ends do not fully match the called genes, so a read error is possible. The CDR3 region is CDSSRRGGSNSPLHF. The CDR3 coding sequence is TGTGACAGCAGCCGTCGGGGAGGTAGTAATTCACCCCTCCACTTT. V is TRBV11-2 and J is TRBJ1-6; D is undetermined. CDR1 is SGHAT, CDR2 FQNNGV, per germline. This CDR3 region has 15 residues.

This clonotype was detected many times. V and J are TRBV6-1 and TRBJ1-5, with D possibly TRBD1 on 6 matching bases. From germline, CDR1 is MNHNS and CDR2 SASEGT. This CDR3 comprises 12 residues. V lost 6 bases to trimming and J lost 8 bases, with 11 bases between them. CDR3 region: CASSEGGKPQHF. CDR3 in DNA: TGTGCCAGCAGCGAGGGGGGGAAGCCCCAGCATTTT.

The chain recombines TRBV7-2 with TRBJ2-7, with D tentatively TRBD1 or TRBD2 (5 bases each). Between the trimmed V and J ends, which lost 0 bases and 2 bases, there was a span of 17 bases. The CDR3 is made up of 17 amino acids. Per germline, CDR1 SGHTA and CDR2 FQGNSA. CDR3 amino acids: CASSLALGTFGPYEQYF. CDR3 in DNA: TGTGCCAGCAGCTTAGCCCTCGGGACGTTTGGACCCTACGAGCAGTACTTC.

This clonotype was recorded a few times. This chain links TRBV4-1 with TRBJ2-7; possibly TRBD2 for D (5 bases). Trimming removed 0 bases from V and 0 bases from J, with 9 bases in between. Germline V lookup: CDR1 MGHRA, CDR2 YSYEKL. The CDR3 spans 15 residues. The CDR3 sequence is CASSQEEGVSYEQYF. For the CDR3, the DNA is TGCGCCAGCAGCCAAGAAGAGGGTGTCTCCTACGAGCAGTACTTC.

This clonotype has more than one count but fewer than ten. This chain uses TRBV20-1 with TRBJ2-1; 10 nucleotides match TRBD2. With V trimmed by 0 bases and J by 3 bases, 5 bases remained unmatched. CDR3 length: 16 amino acids. Germline V CDR1 and CDR2: DFQATT, SNEGSKA (reference sequence). CDR3 protein: CSARDWGTSDYNEQFF. The DNA of the CDR3 is TGCAGTGCTAGAGATTGGGGGACTAGCGACTACAATGAGCAGTTCTTC.

Points on this clonotype: With a much larger clone just one base away, this may be a read error. This chain connects TRBV7-2 to TRBJ2-7, with D maybe TRBD2 (5 bases). Germline V CDR1 and CDR2: SGHTA, FQGNSA. The CDR3 is 15 residues long. V shed 1 base and J shed 5 bases, with 15 bases lying between them. The DNA for the CDR3 is TGTGCCAGCAGCTTAGAGTGGGAGCAGTGCCACGAGCAGTACTTC. Its translation is CASSLEWEQCHEQYF.

A remark on this clonotype: A much bigger clone sits one base away, suggesting this may be a read error. No conserved phenylalanine or tryptophan is present at the end of the CDR3, so a read error is the likely explanation. The J gene is TRBJ2-7, the V gene TRBV5-1; D may be TRBD2 (5 bases). CDR1 is SGHRS and CDR2 is YFSETQ in the germline V gene. The CDR3 spans 14 residues. V shed 1 base and J shed 6 bases, with 14 bases lying between them. The CDR3 DNA follows: TGCGCCAGCAGCTTGTTGGCCCCCAGCGGCGAGCAGTACCTC. Its protein is CASSLLAPSGEQYL.

This clonotype appeared a few times. This sequence joins TRBV10-3 and TRBJ2-3; possible D gene TRBD2, 6 bases. The CDR3 spans 19 residues. From germline, CDR1 is ENHRY and CDR2 SYGVKD. Trimming pared 2 bases from V and 2 bases from J, leaving 23 bases between. The CDR3 loop reads CAISEPTEARELPTDTQYF. The CDR3, as DNA: TGTGCCATCAGTGAGCCGACGGAGGCGCGGGAATTACCCACAGATACGCAGTATTTT.

CDR3 in DNA: TGTGCCAGCAGCGAAGACGGACAGGAGCCGCTGGACCTCCACTTT. Protein product: CASSEDGQEPLDLHF. V usage is TRBV7-9 and J usage is TRBJ1-6, with TRBD1 matching over 7 bases. Germline-derived CDR1 and CDR2 are SEHNR and FQNEAQ (reference sequence). Losses at the gene ends were 5 bases for V and 15 bases for J; bases not matched to a gene: 16. The CDR3 loop spans 15 amino acids.

Comments on this clonotype: At one boundary the junction diverges from the germline segment, which might be a read error. The chain recombines TRBV2 with TRBJ2-2; maybe TRBD2 (5 bases). The CDR3 is 14 residues long. Germline CDR1 reads SNHLY; CDR2 reads FYNNEI. The CDR3 nucleotides read TGTGCCAGCAGGAAGTTTTCGCGGACCGGGGAGCTGGTTTTT. Its protein product is CASRKFSRTGELVF. The whole variable domain, filled in from reference TRBV2 and TRBJ2-2, reads EPEVTQTPSHQVTQMGQEVILRCVPISNHLYFYWYRQILGQKVEFLVSFYNNEISEKSEIFDDQFSVERPDGSNFTLKIRSTKLEDSAMYFCASRKFSRTGELVFGEGSRLTVL.

This clonotype was detected ten times or more. This chain links TRBV11-2 with TRBJ1-1, with a possible D match to TRBD1 (5 bases). V lost 1 base, J lost 5 bases, and 14 bases lay in between. Germline-derived CDR1 and CDR2 are SGHAT and FQNNGV. The CDR3 length is 15 residues. The CDR3 DNA follows: TGTGCCAGCAGCTTAGTTGACAGAATTGAGACTGAAGCTTTCTTT. Amino acid sequence: CASSLVDRIETEAFF.

The table lists this clonotype with many counts. The V and J genes are TRBV5-5 and TRBJ1-2; D is ambiguous. Germline loops: CDR1 SGHKS, CDR2 YYEKEE (reference sequence). The germline V and J ends were trimmed by 0 bases and 5 bases, with 11 bases remaining between them. This CDR3 has 14 amino acids. CDR3 in amino acids: CASSLGPGGYGYTF. The CDR3, as DNA: TGTGCCAGCAGCTTGGGGCCAGGAGGATATGGCTACACCTTC.

The CDR3 loop is CASSLNVGTGNTEAFF. CDR3 DNA sequence: TGTGCCAGCAGCTTAAACGTTGGGACAGGGAACACTGAAGCTTTCTTT. The chain is built from TRBV7-6 and TRBJ1-1, with TRBD1 identical over 8 bases. The CDR3 length is 16 residues. The J segment lost 1 base and the V segment lost 2 bases, leaving 6 bases of the junction unmatched. From germline, CDR1 is SGHVS and CDR2 FNYEAQ.